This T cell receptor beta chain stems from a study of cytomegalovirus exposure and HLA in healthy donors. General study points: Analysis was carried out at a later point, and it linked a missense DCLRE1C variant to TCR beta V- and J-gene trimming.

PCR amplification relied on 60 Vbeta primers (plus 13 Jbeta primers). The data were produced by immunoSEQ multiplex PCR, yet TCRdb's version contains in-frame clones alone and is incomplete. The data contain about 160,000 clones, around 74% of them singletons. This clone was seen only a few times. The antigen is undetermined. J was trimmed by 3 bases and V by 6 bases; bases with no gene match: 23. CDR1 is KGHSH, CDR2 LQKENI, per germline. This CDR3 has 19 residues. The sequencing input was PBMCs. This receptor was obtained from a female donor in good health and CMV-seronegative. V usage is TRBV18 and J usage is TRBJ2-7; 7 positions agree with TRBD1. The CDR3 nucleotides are TGTGCCAGCTCCCCTGGGATACAGGGGCCGCTTATCCCATTCTACGAGCAGTACTTC. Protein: CASSPGIQGPLIPFYEQYF. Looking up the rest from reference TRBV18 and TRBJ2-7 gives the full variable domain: NAGVMQNPRHLVRRRGQEARLRCSPMKGHSHVYWYRQLPEEGLKFMVYLQKENIIDESGMPKERFSAEFPKEGPSILRIQQVVRGDSAAYFCASSPGIQGPLIPFYEQYFGPGTRLTVT.